This T cell receptor (beta chain) was profiled in a study of blood T cell repertoires in COVID-19. Study-wide context: The United States, Italy and Spain supplied acute and convalescent COVID-19 samples. PBMCs, B-cell-depleted T cells, or T cells provided the cDNA or gDNA that made up the material.

Source study methods: Reference gene primers were amplified, and this amplification served to estimate nucleated cell counts. Some clones are missing from TCRdb's copy, which holds only in-frame ones; the method was immunoSEQ multiplex PCR. V, J and clone size were drawn from that table, and D and trimming were deduced from the DNA. The sample contains about 230,000 clones, 84% of which appear only once. This CDR3 region has 13 residues. Trimming took 0 bases from V and 3 from J, leaving 5 bases between them. The chain links TRBV12-3 or TRBV12-4 to TRBJ1-2, with unresolved D. The specimen sequenced was peripheral blood. The sequence came from a woman aged 40 to 55 who had recovered from COVID-19. The CDR3 protein is CASSLARHYGYTF. As DNA, the CDR3 is TGTGCCAGCAGTTTAGCGCGGCACTATGGCTACACCTTC.